This T cell receptor (beta chain) was sequenced during a study of blood T cell repertoires in COVID-19 (dated by TCRdb to 2018 to 2020). Study-wide context: Collaborator samples came from the United States, Italy and Spain and covered acute and convalescent phases of COVID-19. The prospective study material was composed of cDNA or gDNA derived from T cells, B-cell-depleted T cells, or PBMCs. A de-identified subject ID, COVID-19 status, age in years and sex were almost always included in the sample metadata. A freely available public database, intended as a resource for researchers studying the immune response to SARS-CoV-2, is where the repertoires were released. Where available, HLA class I and class II types were obtained from metadata supplied by the sample provider rather than from assay-based typing. Samples were obtained from the ongoing ImmuneRACE study (first 160 participants) and from over 1,000 subjects provided by 6 global collaborators. The dataset comprised deeply sampled blood TCRbeta repertoires from subjects exposed to, actively infected with, or recovered from COVID-19.

Comment on this clone: Its antigen specificity is not known. It has no much larger one-base neighbor in the sample; base qualities were not kept.

The immunoSEQ Assay, a bias-controlled multiplex PCR, was used to amplify TCRbeta CDR3 regions from genomic DNA. Turning to the authors' computational methods: The number of nucleated cells in each sample was estimated by amplification of reference gene primers within the assay. To quantify the absolute abundance of each unique TCRbeta CDR3 rearrangement, sequence reads were collapsed and filtered. For each sample, productive Simpson clonality was calculated by taking the square root of Simpson's diversity index across productive rearrangements. This immuneACCESS table, as held by TCRdb, lists in-frame sequences with V and J called but not all clones. Of the missing ones, under half trace to an unresolved V gene in checked studies; the others have no known cause. V and J calls and clone size are those listed in that table; D and trimming were worked out from the DNA. Across this sample there are 300,000 to 400,000 clones, with 90% seen only once. The ten largest clones take up 3.9% of the sample.

Participants in the prospective study were enrolled through a virtual design, were aged about 18 to 100 years, and lived in roughly 24 United States geographic areas. Cohort assignment in the prospective study relied on participant-reported clinical history from a screening survey and a study questionnaire. A participant counted as exposed if, within 2 weeks of entering the study, that participant had been in contact with someone who had a PCR-confirmed or clinician-diagnosed COVID-19 case. Mobile phlebotomists in the prospective study collected whole blood, serum and a nasopharyngeal or oropharyngeal swab from every participant. Over an approximately 2-month period, participants in the prospective study had the option of providing additional blood draws and questionnaires. Blood samples from the prospective study were shipped frozen or at room temperature prior to DNA extraction. Here V drops 4 bases and J drops 9 bases, and the junction holds 15 bases not matched to any gene. The CDR1 and CDR2 encoded by the germline V gene are SGHRS and YFSETQ. The CDR3 runs 16 amino acids, cysteine and phenylalanine included. This entry keeps only the CDR3 DNA: 48 bases, framed from base 1.

The investigation overall reported the following: How much clinical and demographic metadata was included differed by source and by participant, and the metadata was provided uncurated.

The receptor comes from a woman younger than 45 who had been exposed to COVID-19. The chain links TRBV5-1 with TRBJ2-5; 10 nucleotides in the junction match TRBD1. The sample taken for sequencing was PBMCs or T cells enriched from blood (not recorded which). This receptor has the CDR3 CASSPRDRGNGAAQYF. The base sequence is TGCGCCAGCAGCCCGAGGGACAGGGGCAACGGTGCGGCCCAGTACTTC.